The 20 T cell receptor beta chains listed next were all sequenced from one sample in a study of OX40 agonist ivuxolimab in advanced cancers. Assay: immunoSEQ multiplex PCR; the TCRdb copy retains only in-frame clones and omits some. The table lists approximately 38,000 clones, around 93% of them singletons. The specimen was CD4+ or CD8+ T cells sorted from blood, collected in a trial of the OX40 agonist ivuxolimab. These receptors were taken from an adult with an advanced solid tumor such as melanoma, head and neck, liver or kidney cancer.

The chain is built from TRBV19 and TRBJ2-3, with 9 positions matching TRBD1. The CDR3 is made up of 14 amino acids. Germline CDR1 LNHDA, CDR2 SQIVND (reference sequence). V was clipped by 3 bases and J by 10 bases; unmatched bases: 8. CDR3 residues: CASSIGTGRRAQYF. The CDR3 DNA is TGTGCCAGTAGTATCGGGACAGGGCGAAGGGCGCAGTATTTT.

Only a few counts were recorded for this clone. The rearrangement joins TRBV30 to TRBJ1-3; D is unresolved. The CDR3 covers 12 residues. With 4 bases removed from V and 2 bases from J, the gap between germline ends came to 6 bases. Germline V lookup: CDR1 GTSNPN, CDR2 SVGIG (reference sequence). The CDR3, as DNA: TGTGCCTGGAAGAGGGCTGGAAACACCATATATTTT. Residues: CAWKRAGNTIYF.

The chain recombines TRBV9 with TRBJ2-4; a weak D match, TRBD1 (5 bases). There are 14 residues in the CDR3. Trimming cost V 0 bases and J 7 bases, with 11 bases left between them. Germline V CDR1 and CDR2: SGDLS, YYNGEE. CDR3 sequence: CASSVGGLGNIQYF. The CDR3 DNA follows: TGTGCCAGCAGCGTAGGGGGCCTGGGGAACATTCAGTACTTC.

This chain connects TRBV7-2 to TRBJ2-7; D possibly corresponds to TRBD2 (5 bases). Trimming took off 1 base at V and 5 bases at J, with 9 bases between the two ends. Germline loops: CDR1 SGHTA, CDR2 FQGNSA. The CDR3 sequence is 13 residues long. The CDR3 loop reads CASSLGRWHEQYV. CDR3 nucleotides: TGTGCCAGCAGCTTAGGGAGGTGGCACGAGCAGTACGTC.

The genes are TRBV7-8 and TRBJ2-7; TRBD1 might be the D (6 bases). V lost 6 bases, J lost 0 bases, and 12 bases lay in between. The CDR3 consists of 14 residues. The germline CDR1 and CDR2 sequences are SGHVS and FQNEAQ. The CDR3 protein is CASSMGAVSYEQYF. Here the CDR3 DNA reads TGTGCCAGCAGTATGGGGGCGGTCTCCTACGAGCAGTACTTC. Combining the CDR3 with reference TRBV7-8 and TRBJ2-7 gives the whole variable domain GAGVSQSPRYKVAKRGQDVALRCDPISGHVSLFWYQQALGQGPEFLTYFQNEAQLDKSGLPSDRFFAERPEGSVSTLKIQRTQQEDSAVYLCASSMGAVSYEQYFGPGTRLTVT.

CDR3 amino acids: CASSIWGNTEAFF. DNA for the CDR3: TGCGCCAGCAGCATATGGGGGAACACTGAAGCTTTCTTT. This rearrangement joins TRBV5-1 to TRBJ1-1; D is unclear. Germline values: CDR1 SGHRS, CDR2 YFSETQ. Trimming took off 4 bases at V and 1 base at J, with 8 bases between the two ends. There are 13 residues in the CDR3.

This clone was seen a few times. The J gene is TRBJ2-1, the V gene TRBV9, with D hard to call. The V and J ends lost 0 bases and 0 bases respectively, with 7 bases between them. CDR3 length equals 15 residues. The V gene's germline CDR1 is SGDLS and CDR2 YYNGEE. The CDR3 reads CASSVGLSSYNEQFF. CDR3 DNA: TGTGCCAGCAGCGTAGGCCTAAGCTCCTACAATGAGCAGTTCTTC.

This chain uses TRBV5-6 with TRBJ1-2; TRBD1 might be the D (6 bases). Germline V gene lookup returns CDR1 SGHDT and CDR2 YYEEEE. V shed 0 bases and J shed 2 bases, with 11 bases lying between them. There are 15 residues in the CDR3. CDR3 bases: TGTGCCAGCAGCTTGGTCCGGGGGGCGAACTATGGCTACACCTTC. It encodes CASSLVRGANYGYTF.

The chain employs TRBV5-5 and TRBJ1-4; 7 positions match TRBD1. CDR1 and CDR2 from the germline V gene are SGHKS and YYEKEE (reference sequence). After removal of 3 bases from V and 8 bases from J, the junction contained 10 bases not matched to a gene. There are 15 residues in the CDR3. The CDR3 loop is CASSSPRQGQEKLFF. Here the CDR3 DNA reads TGTGCCAGCAGCTCTCCGAGACAGGGACAGGAAAAACTGTTTTTT.

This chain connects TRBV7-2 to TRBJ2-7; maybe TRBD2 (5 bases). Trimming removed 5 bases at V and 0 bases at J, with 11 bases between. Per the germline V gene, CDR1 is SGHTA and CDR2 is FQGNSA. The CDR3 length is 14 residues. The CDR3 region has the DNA TGTGCCAGCAGCCTACTAGGACCCTCCTACGAGCAGTACTTC. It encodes CASSLLGPSYEQYF.

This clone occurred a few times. The CDR3 DNA reads as TGTGCCACCTCAGGGACACTGAACACTGAAGCTTTCTTT. Translated: CATSGTLNTEAFF. The J gene is TRBJ1-1, the V gene TRBV19; a weak D match, TRBD1 (6 bases). Germline V gives CDR1 LNHDA, CDR2 SQIVND (reference sequence). The CDR3 is 13 residues long. V was trimmed by 10 bases and J by 0 bases, leaving 12 bases between them.

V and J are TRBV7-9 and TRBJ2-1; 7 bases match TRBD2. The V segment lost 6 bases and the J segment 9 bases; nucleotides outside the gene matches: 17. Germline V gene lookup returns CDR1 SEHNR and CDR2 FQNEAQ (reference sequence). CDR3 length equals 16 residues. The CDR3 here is CASSHPIVRETAEQFF. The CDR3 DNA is TGTGCCAGCAGTCACCCAATAGTGCGGGAGACGGCTGAGCAGTTCTTC. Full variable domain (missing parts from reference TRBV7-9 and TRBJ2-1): DTGVSQNPRHKITKRGQNVTFRCDPISEHNRLYWYRQTLGQGPEFLTYFQNEAQLEKSRLLSDRFSAERPKGSFSTLEIQRTEQGDSAMYLCASSHPIVRETAEQFFGPGTRLTVL.

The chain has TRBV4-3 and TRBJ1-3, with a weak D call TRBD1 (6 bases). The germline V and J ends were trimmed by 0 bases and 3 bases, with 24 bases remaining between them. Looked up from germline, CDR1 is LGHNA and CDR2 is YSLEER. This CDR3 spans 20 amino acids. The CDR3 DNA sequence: TGCGCCAGCAGCCAAGATTCTTCGACGCTCGGGGGGCTAGGTGGAAACACCATATATTTT. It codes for CASSQDSSTLGGLGGNTIYF.

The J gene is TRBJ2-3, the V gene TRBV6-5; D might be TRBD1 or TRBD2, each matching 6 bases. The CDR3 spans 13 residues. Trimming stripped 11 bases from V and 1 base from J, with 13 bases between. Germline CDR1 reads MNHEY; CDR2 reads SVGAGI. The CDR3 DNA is TGTGCCTCCAGCCGGGGGCGCACAGATACGCAGTATTTT. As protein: CASSRGRTDTQYF.

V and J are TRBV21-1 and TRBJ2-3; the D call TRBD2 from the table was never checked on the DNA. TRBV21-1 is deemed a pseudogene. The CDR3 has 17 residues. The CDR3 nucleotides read TGTGCCAGCAGCCTACCGGACGGGGGGTCTAGCACAGATACGCAGTATTTT. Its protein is CASSLPDGGSSTDTQYF.

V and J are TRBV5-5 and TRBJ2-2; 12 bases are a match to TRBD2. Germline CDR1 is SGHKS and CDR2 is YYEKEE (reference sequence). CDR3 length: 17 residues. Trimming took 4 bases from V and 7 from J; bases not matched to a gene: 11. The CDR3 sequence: CASSIGLAGPPGGELFF. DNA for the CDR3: TGTGCCAGCAGCATAGGACTAGCGGGGCCCCCCGGCGGGGAGCTGTTTTTT.

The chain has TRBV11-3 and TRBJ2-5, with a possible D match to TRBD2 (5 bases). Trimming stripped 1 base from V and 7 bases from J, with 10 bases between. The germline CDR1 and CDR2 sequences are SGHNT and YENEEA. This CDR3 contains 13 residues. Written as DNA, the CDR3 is TGTGCCAGCAGCTTAGGGGGAGAAGGGACCCAGTACTTC. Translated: CASSLGGEGTQYF.

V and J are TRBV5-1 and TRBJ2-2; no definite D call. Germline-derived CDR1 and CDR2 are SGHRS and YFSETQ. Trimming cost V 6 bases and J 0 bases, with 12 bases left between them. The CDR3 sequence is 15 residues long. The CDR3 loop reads CASTAVSPNTGELFF. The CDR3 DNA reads TGCGCCAGCACCGCAGTTAGCCCGAACACCGGGGAGCTGTTTTTT. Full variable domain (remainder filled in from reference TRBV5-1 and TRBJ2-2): KAGVTQTPRYLIKTRGQQVTLSCSPISGHRSVSWYQQTPGQGLQFLFEYFSETQRNKGNFPGRFSGRQFSNSRSEMNVSTLELGDSALYLCASTAVSPNTGELFFGEGSRLTVL.

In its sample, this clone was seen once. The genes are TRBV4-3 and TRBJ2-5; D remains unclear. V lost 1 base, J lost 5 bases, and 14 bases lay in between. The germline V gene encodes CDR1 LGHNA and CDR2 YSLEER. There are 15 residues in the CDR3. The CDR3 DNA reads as TGCGCCAGCAGCCAAGCGGCCGGCCTGGGGGAGACCCAGTACTTC. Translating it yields CASSQAAGLGETQYF.

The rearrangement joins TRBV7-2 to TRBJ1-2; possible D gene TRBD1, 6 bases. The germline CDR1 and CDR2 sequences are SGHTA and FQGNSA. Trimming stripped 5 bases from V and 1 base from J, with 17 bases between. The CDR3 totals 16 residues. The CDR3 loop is CASSLGRTAVNYGYTF. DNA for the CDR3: TGTGCCAGCAGCCTCGGCCGGACAGCAGTTAACTATGGCTACACCTTC.